Listed below are T cell receptor beta chains from one sample, sequenced in a study of shared clonotypes between healthy human individuals. The assay was immunoSEQ multiplex PCR, and TCRdb's table has in-frame clones only and misses some. Of about 2 million clones listed, 90% to 95% are singletons. Source material: naive CD4+ T cells sorted from blood. These receptors all stem from a man aged 18-30 years in good health. CDR3s include the opening cysteine and the closing phenylalanine or tryptophan. Each record gives: clone size, V gene, CDR3 protein. The size field is filled for only some rows; it gives once, few, many or a size class.

once	TRBV2	CASSGEGGTDTQYF
.	TRBV14	CASSQDRTRGETQYF
.	TRBV5-1	CASSPGTSFVQYF
.	TRBV10-3	CAISSGTGEPNYGYTF
.	TRBV9	CASSVIPGFNTGELFF
.	TRBV28	CASRSGGQEETQYF
.	TRBV11-2	CASSLGDLETQYF
.	TRBV7-9	CASSYRGLLTTGTGELFF
.	TRBV5-8	CASSTTQGQVTQYF
.	TRBV10-3	CATRTALSGELFF
.	TRBV5-1	CASSLDRAEQYF
.	TRBV9	CASSVAPYHRTLNEKLFF
.	TRBV13	CASSPRGKTGNTIYF
once	TRBV28	CASSLAGVGGNTEAFF
.	TRBV19	CASSIVSKFGQDPGYGYTF
.	TRBV4-1	CASSQAGGLAGAGGTGELFF
.	TRBV29-1	CSVGDFNQPQHF
once	TRBV28	CASTNRDTILRQYF
.	TRBV5-1	CASSQQGQGGYEQYF
once	TRBV4-1	CASSQVPKETQYF
.	TRBV6-6	CASSATGGPYGYTF
.	TRBV6-1	CASSLAGRSTYEQYF
.	TRBV4-3	CASSQSGQKNTEAFF
once	TRBV2	CASSATASVRGTQYF
.	TRBV30	CAWSVRVLNYEQYF
.	TRBV19	CASSIAGGELSF
once	TRBV7-9	CASSRDRLYGYTF
.	TRBV21-1	CASSKGRFPSGRYEQFF